The rows below give T cell receptor beta chains drawn from one sample of a study of blood T cell repertoires in COVID-19. The table came from immunoSEQ multiplex PCR; TCRdb's copy has only in-frame clones and leaves some out. Of around 100,000 clones in the sample, around nine tenths are singletons; the top ten hold more than 7%. The sample was peripheral blood. The receptors were sampled from a woman between 65 and 79 years old who had recovered from COVID-19. CDR3s include the opening cysteine and the closing phenylalanine or tryptophan. The order of the fields is J gene, V gene, clone size, D gene, CDR3 length, CDR3 protein, CDR3 DNA. A D gene is named only where the DNA matches it firmly. The size field is filled for only some rows; it gives once, few, many or a size class.

j_call: TRBJ2-1; v_call: TRBV9; clone_size: NA; d_call: NA; cdr3_length: 14; cdr3_aa: CASSVASSYNEQFF; cdr3_nt: TGTGCCAGCAGCGTAGCTAGCTCCTACAATGAGCAGTTCTTC
j_call: TRBJ1-2; v_call: TRBV2; clone_size: NA; d_call: TRBD1; cdr3_length: 14; cdr3_aa: CASSEWGTGDGYTF; cdr3_nt: TGTGCCAGCAGTGAATGGGGGACAGGGGACGGCTACACCTTC
j_call: TRBJ1-1; v_call: TRBV30; clone_size: NA; d_call: NA; cdr3_length: 13; cdr3_aa: CAWSRRVNTEAFF; cdr3_nt: TGTGCCTGGAGTCGGAGGGTGAACACTGAAGCTTTCTTT
j_call: TRBJ2-7; v_call: TRBV28; clone_size: NA; d_call: NA; cdr3_length: 13; cdr3_aa: CASSAQGPYEQYF; cdr3_nt: TGTGCCAGCAGTGCGCAGGGTCCCTACGAGCAGTACTTC
j_call: TRBJ2-3; v_call: TRBV4-1; clone_size: NA; d_call: NA; cdr3_length: 15; cdr3_aa: CASSHSGTGTDTQYF; cdr3_nt: TGCGCCAGCAGCCACTCAGGGACTGGCACAGATACGCAGTATTTT
j_call: TRBJ1-4; v_call: TRBV18; clone_size: NA; d_call: TRBD1; cdr3_length: 13; cdr3_aa: CASSYRGGEKLFF; cdr3_nt: TGTGCCAGCTCTTACAGGGGCGGTGAAAAACTGTTTTTT
j_call: TRBJ2-7; v_call: TRBV6-2/TRBV6-3; clone_size: NA; d_call: NA; cdr3_length: 17; cdr3_aa: CASSTPVGRGYFTTQYF; cdr3_nt: TGTGCCAGCAGTACCCCCGTGGGCAGGGGTTATTTTACGACGCAGTACTTC
j_call: TRBJ1-1; v_call: TRBV28; clone_size: once; d_call: NA; cdr3_length: 14; cdr3_aa: CASRDYYMNTEAFF; cdr3_nt: TGTGCCAGCAGGGACTACTATATGAACACTGAAGCTTTCTTT
j_call: TRBJ2-7; v_call: TRBV6-2/TRBV6-3; clone_size: NA; d_call: TRBD2; cdr3_length: 13; cdr3_aa: CASSPRLAGEQYF; cdr3_nt: TGTGCCAGCAGCCCCAGACTAGCAGGCGAGCAGTACTTC
j_call: TRBJ2-3; v_call: TRBV29-1; clone_size: NA; d_call: NA; cdr3_length: 16; cdr3_aa: CSVHYYGGPGTDTQYF; cdr3_nt: TGCAGCGTTCACTATTACGGGGGGCCGGGCACAGATACGCAGTATTTT
j_call: TRBJ1-1; v_call: TRBV4-2; clone_size: NA; d_call: NA; cdr3_length: 16; cdr3_aa: CASSQDSQGGDTEAFF; cdr3_nt: TGTGCCAGCAGCCAAGATAGCCAGGGCGGGGACACTGAAGCTTTCTTT
j_call: TRBJ1-2; v_call: TRBV28; clone_size: NA; d_call: NA; cdr3_length: 15; cdr3_aa: CASQWKEGRNYGYTF; cdr3_nt: TGTGCCAGCCAATGGAAGGAGGGAAGGAACTATGGCTACACCTTC
j_call: TRBJ1-4; v_call: TRBV28; clone_size: NA; d_call: NA; cdr3_length: 11; cdr3_aa: CATGRGEKLFF; cdr3_nt: TGTGCCACCGGTAGGGGTGAAAAACTGTTTTTT
j_call: TRBJ2-5; v_call: TRBV28; clone_size: NA; d_call: TRBD1; cdr3_length: 15; cdr3_aa: CASSLRRDRQETQYF; cdr3_nt: TGTGCCAGCAGTTTAAGACGGGACAGACAAGAGACCCAGTACTTC
j_call: TRBJ2-7; v_call: TRBV6-5; clone_size: NA; d_call: TRBD1; cdr3_length: 14; cdr3_aa: CASTKGQGVAEQYF; cdr3_nt: TGTGCCAGCACCAAGGGACAGGGGGTGGCCGAGCAGTACTTC
j_call: TRBJ1-6; v_call: TRBV4-1; clone_size: NA; d_call: NA; cdr3_length: 13; cdr3_aa: CASSQALAGLLHF; cdr3_nt: TGCGCCAGCAGCCAAGCCTTGGCAGGTTTGCTCCACTTT
j_call: TRBJ1-1; v_call: TRBV28; clone_size: NA; d_call: NA; cdr3_length: 12; cdr3_aa: CASSLRGIEAFF; cdr3_nt: TGTGCCAGCAGTTTACGGGGGATTGAAGCTTTCTTT
j_call: TRBJ1-5; v_call: TRBV20-1; clone_size: NA; d_call: TRBD1; cdr3_length: 14; cdr3_aa: CSASPGQPNQPQHF; cdr3_nt: TGCAGTGCTAGTCCGGGACAGCCCAATCAGCCCCAGCATTTT
j_call: TRBJ2-7; v_call: TRBV16; clone_size: once; d_call: TRBD1; cdr3_length: 16; cdr3_aa: CASSQSSGTGTYEQYF; cdr3_nt: TGTGCCAGCAGCCAATCCTCGGGGACAGGGACCTACGAGCAGTACTTC
j_call: TRBJ1-2; v_call: TRBV30; clone_size: NA; d_call: NA; cdr3_length: 14; cdr3_aa: CAWSDGSLAYGYTF; cdr3_nt: TGTGCCTGGAGTGACGGTTCCCTTGCCTATGGCTACACCTTC
j_call: TRBJ1-1; v_call: TRBV7-8; clone_size: NA; d_call: NA; cdr3_length: 14; cdr3_aa: CASSARTLNTEAFF; cdr3_nt: TGTGCCAGCAGCGCCCGGACTCTGAACACTGAAGCTTTCTTT
j_call: TRBJ2-7; v_call: TRBV5-1; clone_size: once; d_call: TRBD1; cdr3_length: 14; cdr3_aa: CASTVTGGPYEQYF; cdr3_nt: TGCGCCAGCACCGTTACAGGGGGGCCCTACGAGCAGTACTTC
j_call: TRBJ1-3; v_call: TRBV6-6; clone_size: NA; d_call: NA; cdr3_length: 14; cdr3_aa: CASSYGGSENTIYF; cdr3_nt: TGTGCCAGCAGTTACGGGGGGTCGGAAAACACCATATATTTT
j_call: TRBJ2-7; v_call: TRBV6-2/TRBV6-3; clone_size: NA; d_call: NA; cdr3_length: 14; cdr3_aa: CASSRSVRGYEQYF; cdr3_nt: TGTGCCAGCAGTCGCTCGGTCCGTGGCTACGAGCAGTACTTC
j_call: TRBJ2-1; v_call: TRBV4-1; clone_size: NA; d_call: TRBD2; cdr3_length: 18; cdr3_aa: CASSQGVSGRSSYNEQFF; cdr3_nt: TGCGCCAGCAGCCAAGGGGTCAGCGGGAGGTCCTCCTACAATGAGCAGTTCTTC
j_call: TRBJ1-3; v_call: TRBV7-9; clone_size: NA; d_call: NA; cdr3_length: 17; cdr3_aa: CASSSGRGSSSGNTIYF; cdr3_nt: TGTGCCAGCAGTTCAGGGAGGGGCAGTTCCTCTGGAAACACCATATATTTT
j_call: TRBJ2-3; v_call: TRBV6-5; clone_size: once; d_call: NA; cdr3_length: 13; cdr3_aa: CATHPPRPDTQYF; cdr3_nt: TGTGCCACACACCCGCCTCGCCCAGATACGCAGTATTTT
j_call: TRBJ2-1; v_call: TRBV20-1; clone_size: NA; d_call: NA; cdr3_length: 11; cdr3_aa: CSASGGGEQFF; cdr3_nt: TGCAGTGCTAGTGGCGGCGGCGAGCAGTTCTTC
j_call: TRBJ2-1; v_call: TRBV6-5; clone_size: NA; d_call: NA; cdr3_length: 14; cdr3_aa: CASSYRRDYNEQFF; cdr3_nt: TGTGCCAGCAGTTACCGGCGGGACTACAATGAGCAGTTCTTC
j_call: TRBJ2-1; v_call: TRBV5-4; clone_size: NA; d_call: TRBD1; cdr3_length: 15; cdr3_aa: CASSRTGNTYNEQFF; cdr3_nt: TGTGCCAGCAGCAGGACAGGGAACACCTACAATGAGCAGTTCTTC
j_call: TRBJ2-5; v_call: TRBV2; clone_size: NA; d_call: TRBD2; cdr3_length: 19; cdr3_aa: CASSEALRTSGRAGKTQYF; cdr3_nt: TGTGCCAGCAGTGAAGCGCTTCGGACTAGCGGGAGGGCCGGGAAGACCCAGTACTTC
j_call: TRBJ2-1; v_call: TRBV5-1; clone_size: NA; d_call: TRBD2; cdr3_length: 15; cdr3_aa: CASTLGLAGMNEQFF; cdr3_nt: TGCGCCAGCACTTTGGGACTAGCGGGAATGAATGAGCAGTTCTTC
j_call: TRBJ1-6; v_call: TRBV3-1/TRBV3-2; clone_size: NA; d_call: TRBD1; cdr3_length: 15; cdr3_aa: CASNLGGRGASPLHF; cdr3_nt: TGTGCCAGCAACCTAGGGGGCCGCGGAGCCTCACCCCTCCACTTT